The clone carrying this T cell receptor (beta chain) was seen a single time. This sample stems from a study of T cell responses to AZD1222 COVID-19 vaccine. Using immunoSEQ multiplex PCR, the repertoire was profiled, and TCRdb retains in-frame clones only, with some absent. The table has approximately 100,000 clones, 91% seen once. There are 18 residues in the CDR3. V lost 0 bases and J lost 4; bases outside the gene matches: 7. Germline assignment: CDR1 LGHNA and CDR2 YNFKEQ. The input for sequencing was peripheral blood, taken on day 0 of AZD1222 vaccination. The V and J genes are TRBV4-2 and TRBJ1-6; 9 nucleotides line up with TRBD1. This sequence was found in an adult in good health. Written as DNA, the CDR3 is TGTGCCAGCAGCCAAGAAGGGACAGGGAGCAAGTATAATTCACCCCTCCACTTT. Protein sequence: CASSQEGTGSKYNSPLHF.